This TCR beta chain was identified during a study of cytomegalovirus exposure and HLA in healthy donors. The PCR was carried out with 60 Vbeta primers and 13 Jbeta primers. Repertoires were generated with immunoSEQ multiplex PCR, while TCRdb's copy carries only in-frame clones and drops some. The data contain under 200,000 clones, approximately 80% of them singletons. CDR1 and CDR2 (germline): LNHDA, SQIVND (reference sequence). The V gene end was trimmed by 5 bases and the J gene end by 2 bases; junction bases not matched to a gene: 4. This CDR3 has 17 residues. Sequencing was carried out using PBMCs. The gene calls are TRBV19 and TRBJ2-1; 15 bases are a match to TRBD2. The receptor was derived from a woman aged 45-65 years in good health and CMV-seronegative. CDR3 DNA sequence: TGTGCCAGTAGTTTCTGGACTAGCGGGAGGGCCTACAATGAGCAGTTCTTC. Translated, it gives CASSFWTSGRAYNEQFF.